Following are 2 T cell receptor beta chains from one sample sequenced in a study of T cell responses to AZD1222 COVID-19 vaccine. Produced via immunoSEQ multiplex PCR; TCRdb's table is partial and in-frame only. The top ten clones hold 2% to 2.5% of a sample with 100,000 to 120,000 clones, around nine tenths of them seen once. Sequencing was performed on peripheral blood, taken 28 days after the second AZD1222 dose. The receptors shown here come from an adult who received the AZD1222 COVID-19 vaccine.

The chain combines TRBV2 with TRBJ1-2; D may be TRBD1 (5 bases). Germline CDR1 and CDR2: SNHLY and FYNNEI. There are 13 residues in the CDR3. With 2 bases removed from V and 7 bases from J, the gap between germline ends came to 11 bases. The CDR3 bases are TGTGCCAGCAGTGAACAAGGGGTTCGTGGCTACACCTTC. This encodes CASSEQGVRGYTF.

The rearrangement links TRBV4-1 to TRBJ1-4; D may be TRBD1 (6 bases). The CDR3 length is 16 residues. CDR1 MGHRA and CDR2 YSYEKL come from the germline V gene. Trimming took off 0 bases at V and 5 bases at J, with 13 bases between the two ends. CDR3 sequence: CASSQDYRARNEKLFF. The CDR3, as DNA: TGCGCCAGCAGCCAAGATTACAGGGCTAGAAATGAAAAACTGTTTTTT.